The clone carrying this TCR beta chain has only a few counts. Each sample had at least 6.5 million PBMCs isolated. These data are taken from a study of blood T cells in healthy people across ages. A second PCR of about 7 to 12 cycles used a sample-barcoded 5' primer and a J-beta primer mix. TCRdb re-derived calls from the 5' RACE reads in MiXCR, one entry per CDR3 protein. The table shows some 1.8 million distinct CDR3 sequences, with about 39% occurring only once. The sequence was collected from a human donor in good health. The sequenced material came from blood.

CDR3 residues: CASSFRAGVGETQYF. The CDR3 region has the DNA TGTGCCAGCAGTTTTAGGGCTGGCGTGGGGGAGACCCAGTACTTC. This chain links TRBV12-3 or TRBV12-4 with TRBJ2-5; D uncertain. The CDR3 covers 15 residues. Trimming took 3 bases from V and 5 from J, leaving 16 bases between them.